A single sample is the source of the 19 T cell receptor beta chains below, sequenced in a study of T-cell memory formation after mild COVID-19. TCRdb fed the 5' RACE reads into MiXCR, producing one record per CDR3 protein. The table shows under 700,000 distinct CDR3 sequences, with roughly 21% occurring only once. Sequences were obtained from PBMCs or a T cell subset sorted from them (not recorded which). Receptors were obtained from an adult woman who had mild COVID-19 (a few samples of this study predate the infection). Cell type and time point are not known.

This clonotype was picked up a small number of times. V gene TRBV29-1 combines with J gene TRBJ2-1; 8 bases are shared with TRBD2. CDR3 length: 16 residues. J gave up 0 bases and V 1 base, and 5 bases lay outside the gene matches. Germline values: CDR1 SQVTM, CDR2 ANQGSEA. The CDR3 sequence: CSVEGILAVSYNEQFF. The CDR3 DNA is TGCAGCGTTGAAGGGATACTAGCGGTCTCCTACAATGAGCAGTTCTTC.

This clonotype came up a few times. The chain has TRBV3-1 and TRBJ2-3, with 10 nucleotides matching TRBD1. CDR1 is LGHDT, CDR2 YNNKEL, per germline (reference sequence). V dropped 4 bases and J dropped 11; count of bases not matched to a gene: 15. This CDR3 has 16 amino acids. CDR3 residues: CASSLAGTGDNRMQYF. Written as DNA, the CDR3 is TGTGCCAGCAGCCTAGCCGGGACAGGGGACAATCGGATGCAGTATTTT.

The chain recombines TRBV5-6 with TRBJ2-7, with TRBD1 matching 9 bases. This CDR3 has 14 amino acids. V dropped 2 bases and J dropped 1; count of bases not matched to a gene: 1. In germline, CDR1 is SGHDT, CDR2 YYEEEE. The CDR3 nucleotides are TGTGCCAGCAGCTTTGACAGGGGGTCCTACGAGCAGTACTTC. This encodes CASSFDRGSYEQYF. The whole variable domain, filled in from reference TRBV5-6 and TRBJ2-7, reads DAGVTQSPTHLIKTRGQQVTLRCSPKSGHDTVSWYQQALGQGPQFIFQYYEEEERQRGNFPDRFSGHQFPNYSSELNVNALLLGDSALYLCASSFDRGSYEQYFGPGTRLTVT.

This chain links TRBV4-2 with TRBJ1-1, with a tentative D call TRBD1 (6 bases). Deletions cut 5 bases from V and 1 base from J, with 11 bases between. The CDR3 contains 14 residues. From germline, CDR1 is LGHNA and CDR2 YNFKEQ. The CDR3 DNA follows: TGTGCCAGCAGCGGCAGAGGGGGGAACACTGAAGCTTTCTTT. This encodes CASSGRGGNTEAFF.

The chain couples TRBV18 to TRBJ2-6; 11 positions match TRBD1. Germline CDR1 reads KGHSH; CDR2 reads LQKENI. The CDR3 totals 18 residues. V shed 4 bases, J shed 2 bases, and the junction held 7 bases outside the gene matches. The CDR3 nucleotides read TGTGCCAGCTCACGAGTAGGACAGGGGGCGGCTGGGGCCAACGTCCTGACTTTC. Translating gives CASSRVGQGAAGANVLTF.

The rearrangement links TRBV2 to TRBJ2-7, with D perhaps matching TRBD2 (6 bases). In germline, CDR1 is SNHLY, CDR2 FYNNEI. This CDR3 has 18 residues. With 6 bases removed from V and 4 bases from J, the gap between germline ends came to 28 bases. The CDR3 DNA is TGTGCCAGCAGCCTCTTTCCGGAGGGACGGGCGGTCCCTTACGAGCAGTACTTC. This translates into CASSLFPEGRAVPYEQYF.

The sample holds a few counts of this clonotype. The V and J genes are TRBV19 and TRBJ2-7; 13 nucleotides agree with TRBD2. Germline values: CDR1 LNHDA, CDR2 SQIVND (reference sequence). The CDR3 has 16 residues. J gave up 4 bases and V 1 base, and 4 bases lay outside the gene matches. The DNA of the CDR3 is TGTGCCAGTAGTATAGGACTAGCGGGGGGCTTTTACGAGCAGTACTTC. It codes for CASSIGLAGGFYEQYF.

This chain links TRBV5-6 with TRBJ1-2; TRBD1 matches 9 bases. CDR1 SGHDT and CDR2 YYEEEE come from the germline V gene. The V gene end was trimmed by 4 bases and the J gene end by 2 bases; junction bases not matched to a gene: 9. The CDR3 is 16 residues long. The chain's CDR3 is CASSTAPGTGNYGYTF. Here the CDR3 DNA reads TGTGCCAGCAGCACCGCGCCCGGGACAGGGAACTATGGCTACACCTTC.

This clonotype has just a few counts. V gene TRBV24-1 combines with J gene TRBJ2-7; D perhaps matches TRBD1 (5 bases). The CDR3 loop spans 16 amino acids. The V end lost 3 bases, the J end lost 3 bases, and 17 bases lay between the germline ends. Germline V gives CDR1 KGHDR, CDR2 SFDVKD. The CDR3 spells CATSDATGDSFYEQYF. The DNA for the CDR3 is TGTGCCACCAGTGATGCGACGGGTGACAGCTTCTACGAGCAGTACTTC.

This sequence joins TRBV4-2 and TRBJ2-1, with D perhaps matching TRBD1 or TRBD2 (5 bases each). V gave up 4 bases and J gave up 7 bases, with 20 bases separating them. The CDR3 runs 16 residues. Germline V lookup: CDR1 LGHNA, CDR2 YNFKEQ. The CDR3 region is CASSPRGTLYGNEQFF. The DNA of the CDR3 is TGTGCCAGCAGCCCCCGAGGGACCCTATATGGGAATGAGCAGTTCTTC.

This clonotype was picked up a small number of times. The chain links TRBV11-2 to TRBJ1-1; D is possibly TRBD1 (5 bases). Germline V gene data show CDR1 as SGHAT and CDR2 as FQNNGV. This CDR3 region has 15 residues. Trimming cost V 2 bases and J 0 bases, with 10 bases left between them. The CDR3 region is CASSLRGSLNTEAFF. CDR3 in DNA: TGTGCCAGCAGCTTAAGGGGCAGTCTGAACACTGAAGCTTTCTTT.

The genes are TRBV6-5 and TRBJ2-2; 7 bases are shared with TRBD1. The CDR3 spans 16 residues. J was trimmed by 3 bases and V by 0 bases; bases with no gene match: 4. Germline loops: CDR1 MNHEY, CDR2 SVGAGI. In DNA form, the CDR3 reads TGTGCCAGCAGTTACTCTTGGGACAGTTACACCGGGGAGCTGTTTTTT. Encoded protein: CASSYSWDSYTGELFF.

This clonotype was detected ten times or more. V gene TRBV29-1 combines with J gene TRBJ2-3; D gene unclear. V was cut by 6 bases and J by 1 base, with 11 bases left in between. The CDR3 totals 13 residues. Germline CDR1 SQVTM, CDR2 ANQGSEA. CDR3 in amino acids: CSVQTWGTDTQYF. The CDR3 DNA reads TGCAGCGTGCAGACGTGGGGCACAGATACGCAGTATTTT.

On this clonotype itself: At one end, the junction sequence differs from germline, possibly due to a read error. The rearrangement links TRBV20-1 to TRBJ1-4; 7 nucleotides align to TRBD1. The CDR3 sequence is 19 residues long. Germline V CDR1 and CDR2: DFQATT, SNEGSKA (reference sequence). The chain's CDR3 is CSSRESVGHRGLTNEKLFF. The CDR3 DNA reads as TGCAGTTCTAGAGAATCAGTCGGACACAGGGGACTGACTAATGAAAAACTGTTTTTT.

The chain joins TRBV20-1 to TRBJ2-7, with D possibly TRBD2 on 5 matching bases. Germline CDR1 and CDR2: DFQATT and SNEGSKA (reference sequence). The CDR3 consists of 14 residues. V lost 0 bases and J lost 2, with 11 bases in between. The CDR3 is CSARDRSGPYEQYF. The CDR3 nucleotides read TGCAGTGCTAGAGATCGCAGCGGCCCCTACGAGCAGTACTTC.

The CDR3, as DNA: TGTGCCAGCTCAGCCGACATGTTGAGCACTGAAGCTTTCTTT. Translating gives CASSADMLSTEAFF. This rearrangement joins TRBV18 to TRBJ1-1, with D unclear. The CDR3 is 14 residues long. Trimming stripped 5 bases from V and 4 bases from J, with 14 bases between. The germline V gene encodes CDR1 KGHSH and CDR2 LQKENI.

V and J are TRBV18 and TRBJ2-2; perhaps D is TRBD1 or TRBD2 (5 bases each). V lost 2 bases and J lost 5, with 15 bases in between. CDR3 length: 16 amino acids. CDR1 KGHSH and CDR2 LQKENI come from the germline V gene. In DNA, the CDR3 is TGTGCCAGCTCACCAACGGGACCCCCGTCGACCGGGGAGCTGTTTTTT. Translated: CASSPTGPPSTGELFF. The full variable domain, completed using reference TRBV18 and TRBJ2-2, is NAGVMQNPRHLVRRRGQEARLRCSPMKGHSHVYWYRQLPEEGLKFMVYLQKENIIDESGMPKERFSAEFPKEGPSILRIQQVVRGDSAAYFCASSPTGPPSTGELFFGEGSRLTVL.

A few counts support this clonotype. The gene calls are TRBV18 and TRBJ2-7, with 8 bases aligning to TRBD1. V was clipped by 2 bases and J by 5 bases; unmatched bases: 11. CDR3 length: 16 amino acids. Per the germline V gene, CDR1 is KGHSH and CDR2 is LQKENI. The CDR3, as DNA: TGTGCCAGCTCACCAGTAAGCGGACAGGGAGTAAACGAGCAGTACTTC. This encodes CASSPVSGQGVNEQYF.

This clonotype was seen ten or more times. This chain connects TRBV18 to TRBJ2-7; 12 bases align to TRBD2. Trimming at V came to 5 bases and at J to 1 base, leaving 3 bases not matched to a gene. Germline CDR1 and CDR2: KGHSH and LQKENI. The CDR3 totals 15 residues. The chain's CDR3 is CASSSGLAGSYEQYF. The CDR3 DNA reads TGTGCCAGCTCATCAGGACTAGCGGGATCCTACGAGCAGTACTTC.